The T cell receptor (beta chain) described here comes from a study of control samples from healthy donors and cancer patients. Profiling relied on immunoSEQ multiplex PCR, and the TCRdb table lists in-frame clones only, not all of them. The table shows around 76,000 clones, with about 93% occurring only once. The sequencing input was blood. The sequence was collected from a woman aged 40 to 50 in good health.

The CDR3 protein is CASSFFGRVDEKLFF. The DNA of the CDR3 is TGTGCCAGCAGTTTTTTCGGGCGGGTTGATGAAAAACTGTTTTTT. This chain connects TRBV28 to TRBJ1-4; D remains ambiguous. This CDR3 is 15 amino acids long. The ends were cut back, 3 bases at V and 6 bases at J, with 14 bases in the middle. Germline-derived CDR1 and CDR2 are MDHEN and SYDVKM.